What follows is one TCR beta chain and its context. This sample is part of a study of blood T cell repertoires in COVID-19. Study-wide context: The United States, Italy and Spain were the sources of the acute and convalescent COVID-19 samples. PBMCs, B-cell-depleted T cells, or T cells were the source of the cDNA or gDNA that made up the material.

This CDR3 is built from 17 residues. Germline CDR1 is KGHSH and CDR2 is LQKENI. Trimming took 5 bases from V and 6 from J; bases not matched to a gene: 16. In the study's own analysis: Estimated nucleated cell counts came from reference gene primer amplification. The repertoire was sequenced with immunoSEQ multiplex PCR; TCRdb's copy has only in-frame clones and lacks some. V and J calls and clone size come straight from that table; D and trimming were deduced from the DNA. Of about 210,000 clones in the sample, about four fifths are singletons; the top ten hold about 7.3%. V gene TRBV18 combines with J gene TRBJ1-2, with TRBD1 identical over 9 bases. The clonotype comes from a woman aged 50 to 65 with active or convalescent COVID-19. What was sequenced was peripheral blood. The CDR3 protein is CASSVTYSQGAVDGYTF. CDR3 DNA sequence: TGTGCCAGCTCAGTCACTTACTCACAGGGGGCCGTGGATGGCTACACCTTC.